This entry lists 7 T cell receptor beta chains sequenced from one sample in a study of blood T cell repertoires in COVID-19. Clones were read by immunoSEQ multiplex PCR, and TCRdb kept only the in-frame ones, dropping some. Found here are a few hundred thousand clones, approximately 88% of them singletons; the top ten hold over 10%. Input material: peripheral blood. These receptors were obtained from a woman between 45 and 60 years old with COVID-19, enrolled during active disease.

V and J are TRBV15 and TRBJ1-5, with D unclear. Trimming shortened V by 1 base and J by 0 bases, and 4 bases separated the two germline ends. Germline assignment: CDR1 LNHNV and CDR2 YYDKDF (reference sequence). This CDR3 comprises 14 residues. This chain's CDR3 is CATSRAYSNQPQHF. CDR3 DNA: TGTGCCACCAGCAGAGCCTATAGCAATCAGCCCCAGCATTTT.

The rearrangement links TRBV4-1 to TRBJ1-5, with D perhaps matching TRBD1 (5 bases). Germline assignment: CDR1 MGHRA and CDR2 YSYEKL. Trimming cost V 5 bases and J 9 bases, with 11 bases left between them. This CDR3 comprises 12 residues. The chain's CDR3 is CASSSPGGPQHF. The CDR3 nucleotides are TGCGCCAGCAGCTCGCCCGGGGGGCCCCAGCATTTT.

The chain recombines TRBV6-5 with TRBJ2-7; 13 positions agree with TRBD2. Germline lookup yields CDR1 MNHEY and CDR2 SVGAGI. This CDR3 contains 15 residues. V lost 5 bases, J lost 4 bases, and 5 bases stayed unmatched. The CDR3 sequence is CASSRLAGGVYEQYF. The CDR3 DNA reads TGTGCCAGCAGTCGACTAGCGGGGGGAGTTTACGAGCAGTACTTC.

There are a few counts of this clone. V usage is TRBV9 and J usage is TRBJ2-7; 7 bases match TRBD2. The J segment lost 7 bases and the V segment lost 4 bases, leaving 5 bases of the junction unmatched. CDR1 and CDR2 (germline): SGDLS, YYNGEE. The CDR3 is 12 amino acids. The CDR3 spells CASSSPGLEQYF. In DNA form, the CDR3 reads TGTGCCAGCAGCTCACCGGGACTAGAGCAGTACTTC.

Note on this clone: Other nucleotide sequences in the sample specify the same CDR3. The CDR3: CASSLGAGQGDGYTF. As DNA, the CDR3 is TGTGCCAGCAGCCTCGGAGCGGGACAGGGGGATGGCTACACCTTC. This chain connects TRBV7-9 to TRBJ1-2; 11 bases align to TRBD1. The CDR3 consists of 15 residues. With 5 bases clipped from V and 6 bases from J, the junction kept 8 bases outside the gene matches. Germline lookup yields CDR1 SEHNR and CDR2 FQNEAQ (reference sequence). Drawing the rest from reference TRBV7-9 and TRBJ1-2, the complete variable domain is DTGVSQNPRHKITKRGQNVTFRCDPISEHNRLYWYRQTLGQGPEFLTYFQNEAQLEKSRLLSDRFSAERPKGSFSTLEIQRTEQGDSAMYLCASSLGAGQGDGYTFGSGTRLTVV.

This chain uses TRBV6-5 with TRBJ1-2, with no clear D. CDR1 MNHEY and CDR2 SVGAGI come from the germline V gene. The CDR3 length is 10 residues. V lost 8 bases, J lost 7 bases, and 8 bases lay in between. CDR3 loop: CASWEVGYTF. The DNA of the CDR3 is TGTGCCAGCTGGGAGGTTGGCTACACCTTC.

The chain recombines TRBV9 with TRBJ1-1; D is perhaps TRBD1 (6 bases). The V gene lost 4 bases and the J gene lost 5 bases, with 15 bases spanning the gap. Germline V CDR1 and CDR2: SGDLS, YYNGEE. CDR3 length: 14 amino acids. In DNA, the CDR3 is TGTGCCAGCAGCTCTCCTCCAGGGGATACTGAAGCTTTCTTT. Its translation is CASSSPPGDTEAFF.